This is a list of T cell receptor beta chains from one sample in a study of OX40 agonist ivuxolimab in advanced cancers. Profiled with immunoSEQ multiplex PCR; TCRdb holds only in-frame clones, not every one. The data contain tens of thousands of clones, roughly 80% of them singletons. This material consisted of CD4+ or CD8+ T cells sorted from blood, taken in a trial of the OX40 agonist ivuxolimab. The receptors stem from an adult with an advanced solid tumor such as melanoma, head and neck, liver or kidney cancer. CDR3s include the opening cysteine and the closing phenylalanine or tryptophan.

len,j_gene,v_gene,CDR3aa
13,TRBJ1-5,TRBV9,CASSVRSGQPQHF
15,TRBJ2-7,TRBV28,CASTLAGTLSYEQYF
15,TRBJ1-1,TRBV27,CASSLSRGLNTEAFF
14,TRBJ2-7,TRBV5-4,CASSDTNRIDEQYF
13,TRBJ2-7,TRBV27,CASSLLGDYEQYF
16,TRBJ2-6,TRBV7-8,CASSSEGRGGANVLTF
18,TRBJ2-2,TRBV9,CASSPSGWPPANTGELFF
14,TRBJ2-1,TRBV4-3,CASSQTGERDEQFF
15,TRBJ2-7,TRBV7-8,CASSVHRGPSYEQYF
15,TRBJ2-7,TRBV6-5,CASSYSKDRSYEQYF
12,TRBJ2-2,TRBV10-3,CAISESSGELFF
15,TRBJ2-7,TRBV5-4,CASSSPGLAGYEQYF
11,TRBJ2-1,TRBV30,CAWSIDNEQFF
16,TRBJ1-2,TRBV28,CASSLGWGSPLWGYTF
15,TRBJ2-7,TRBV30,CAWNIRGTGGWEQYF
11,TRBJ2-7,TRBV28,CASSSPYEQYF
15,TRBJ2-3,TRBV7-3,CASSQLAGGTDTQYF
13,TRBJ1-1,TRBV11-2,CASNLGSASEAFF
17,TRBJ2-2,TRBV18,CASSPPPTIPNTGELFF
13,TRBJ2-4,TRBV7-8,CASSLAGVDIQYF
15,TRBJ2-1,TRBV28,CASSSGQSSYNEQFF
15,TRBJ2-3,TRBV13,CASSPGAGVPDTQYF
13,TRBJ2-2,TRBV6-6,CASRELVTGELFF
14,TRBJ2-3,TRBV4-2,CASSQGVGTDTQYF
12,TRBJ2-3,TRBV5-4,CASSFSTDTQYF
13,TRBJ2-7,TRBV19,CASSSDGSYEQYF
14,TRBJ2-1,TRBV7-9,CASSSPDRANEQFF
14,TRBJ2-4,TRBV27,CASSEARGLDIQYF
15,TRBJ2-5,TRBV7-7,CASSATSGLQETQYF
15,TRBJ1-2,TRBV27,CASSPHWGSGYGYTF
16,TRBJ1-1,TRBV7-2,CASSYGQGALNTEAFF
14,.,TRBV19,CASSPGPGSYEQYF
13,TRBJ2-1,TRBV25-1,CASSHSLPNEQFF
12,TRBJ2-7,TRBV9,CASSHITYEQYF
13,TRBJ2-7,TRBV30,CAWQRGGVYEQYF
13,TRBJ2-7,TRBV2,CASSEGVSYEQYF